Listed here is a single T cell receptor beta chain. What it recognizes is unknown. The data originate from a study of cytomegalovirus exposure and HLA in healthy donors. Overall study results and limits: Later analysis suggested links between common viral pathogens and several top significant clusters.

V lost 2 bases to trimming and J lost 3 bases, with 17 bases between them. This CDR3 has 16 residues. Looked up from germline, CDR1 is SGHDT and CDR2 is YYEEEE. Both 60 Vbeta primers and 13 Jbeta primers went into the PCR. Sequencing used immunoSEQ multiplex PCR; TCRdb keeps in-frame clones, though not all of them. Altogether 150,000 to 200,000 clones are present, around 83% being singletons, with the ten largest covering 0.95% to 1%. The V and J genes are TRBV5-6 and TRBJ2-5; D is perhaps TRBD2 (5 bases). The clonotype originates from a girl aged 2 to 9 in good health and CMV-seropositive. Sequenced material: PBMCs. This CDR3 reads CASSLNFGGSKETQYF. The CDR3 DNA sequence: TGTGCCAGCAGCTTAAATTTCGGAGGTTCAAAAGAGACCCAGTACTTC.